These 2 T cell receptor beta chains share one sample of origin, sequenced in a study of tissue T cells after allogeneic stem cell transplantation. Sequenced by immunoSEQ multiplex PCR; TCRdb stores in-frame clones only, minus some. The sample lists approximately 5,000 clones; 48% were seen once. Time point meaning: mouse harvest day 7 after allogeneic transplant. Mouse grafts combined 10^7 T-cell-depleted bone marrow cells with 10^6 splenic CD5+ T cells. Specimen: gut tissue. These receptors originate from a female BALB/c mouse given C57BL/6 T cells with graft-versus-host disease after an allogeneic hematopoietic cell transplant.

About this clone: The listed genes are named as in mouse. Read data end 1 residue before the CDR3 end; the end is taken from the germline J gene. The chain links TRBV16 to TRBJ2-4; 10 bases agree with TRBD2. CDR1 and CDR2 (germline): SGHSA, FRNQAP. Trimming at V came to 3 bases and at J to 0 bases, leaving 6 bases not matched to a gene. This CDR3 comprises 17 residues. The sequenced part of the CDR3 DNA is TGTGCAAGCAGCTTGAGACTGGGGGGCCCTAGTCAAAACACCTTGTAC. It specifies CASSLRLGGPSQNTLY. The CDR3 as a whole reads CASSLRLGGPSQNTLYF.

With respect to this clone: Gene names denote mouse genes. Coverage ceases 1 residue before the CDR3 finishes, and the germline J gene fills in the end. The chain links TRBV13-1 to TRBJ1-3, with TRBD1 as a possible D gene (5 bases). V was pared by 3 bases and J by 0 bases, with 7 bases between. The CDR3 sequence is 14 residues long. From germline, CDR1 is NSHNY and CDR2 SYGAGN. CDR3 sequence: CASSGQNSGNTLYF. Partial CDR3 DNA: TGTGCCAGCAGTGGACAGAATTCTGGAAATACGCTCTAT.